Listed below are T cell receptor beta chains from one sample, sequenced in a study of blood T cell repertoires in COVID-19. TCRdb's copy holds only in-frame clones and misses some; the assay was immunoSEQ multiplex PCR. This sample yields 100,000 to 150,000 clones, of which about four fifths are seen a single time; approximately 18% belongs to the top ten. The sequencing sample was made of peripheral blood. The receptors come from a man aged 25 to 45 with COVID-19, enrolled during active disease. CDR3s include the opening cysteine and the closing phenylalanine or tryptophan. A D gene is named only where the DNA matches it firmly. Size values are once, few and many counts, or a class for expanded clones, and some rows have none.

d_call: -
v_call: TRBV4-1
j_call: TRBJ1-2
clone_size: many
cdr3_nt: TGCGCCAGCAGCCCGGTTGGGGGGGGTGGCTACACCTTC
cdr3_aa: CASSPVGGGGYTF

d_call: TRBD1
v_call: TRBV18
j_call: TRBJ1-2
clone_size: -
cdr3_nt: TGTGCCAGCTCACCCACGAGGGACAGGGAGGGTTTTTCATATGGCTACACCTTC
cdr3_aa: CASSPTRDREGFSYGYTF

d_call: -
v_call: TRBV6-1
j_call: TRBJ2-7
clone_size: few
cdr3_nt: TGTGCCAGCAGTGAATTTGGGGCGTCAGCCGAGCAGTACTTC
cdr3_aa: CASSEFGASAEQYF

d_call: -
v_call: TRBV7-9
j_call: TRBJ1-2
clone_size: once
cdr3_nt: TGTGCCAGCAGCCTAGTACAAAACTATGGCTACACCTTC
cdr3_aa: CASSLVQNYGYTF

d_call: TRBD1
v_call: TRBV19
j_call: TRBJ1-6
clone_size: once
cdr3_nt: TGTGCCAGTAGATCCCGGGACAGGGGTTATTCACCCCTCCACTTT
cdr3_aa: CASRSRDRGYSPLHF

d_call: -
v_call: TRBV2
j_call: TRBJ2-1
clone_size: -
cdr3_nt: TGTGCCAGCAGCGAGAGCTCCTACAATGAGCAGTTCTTC
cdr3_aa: CASSESSYNEQFF

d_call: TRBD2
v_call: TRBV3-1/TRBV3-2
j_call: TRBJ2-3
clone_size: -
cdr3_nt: TGTGCCAGCAGTTTTACTAGCGGGAGTAGAGATACGCAGTATTTT
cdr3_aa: CASSFTSGSRDTQYF

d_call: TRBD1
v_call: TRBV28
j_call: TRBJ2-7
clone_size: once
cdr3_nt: TGTGCCAGCAGTCCACCTTCGGGGACAGGGGGCTTTCGGGACGAGCAGTACTTC
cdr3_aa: CASSPPSGTGGFRDEQYF

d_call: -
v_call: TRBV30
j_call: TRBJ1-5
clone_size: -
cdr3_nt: TGTGCCTGGAGTGTACGGGGGTTCGGGGTCAATCAGCCCCAGCATTTT
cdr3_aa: CAWSVRGFGVNQPQHF

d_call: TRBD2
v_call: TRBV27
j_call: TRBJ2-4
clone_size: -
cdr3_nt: TGTGCCAGCAGTTTTTTAGCGGGGGGAAGATCCCAAGGCAAAAACATTCAGTACTTC
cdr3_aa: CASSFLAGGRSQGKNIQYF

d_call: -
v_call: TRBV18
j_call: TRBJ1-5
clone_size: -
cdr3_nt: TGTGCCAGCTCACCAGGCCAGGGCAATCAGCCCCAGCATTTT
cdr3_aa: CASSPGQGNQPQHF

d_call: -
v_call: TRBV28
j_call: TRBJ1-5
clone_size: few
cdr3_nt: TGTGCCAGCAGTTTGTTCCAGGGAAGGGGTCAGCCCCAGCATTTT
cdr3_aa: CASSLFQGRGQPQHF

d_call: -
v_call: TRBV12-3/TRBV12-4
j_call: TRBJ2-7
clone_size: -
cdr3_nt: TGTGCCAGCAGTCCGGGACTCTCCCTCGAGCAGTACTTC
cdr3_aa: CASSPGLSLEQYF

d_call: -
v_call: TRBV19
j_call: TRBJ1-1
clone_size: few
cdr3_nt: TGTGCCAGTAGTGCAGGGTCAGGAGACACTGAAGCTTTCTTT
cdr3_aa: CASSAGSGDTEAFF

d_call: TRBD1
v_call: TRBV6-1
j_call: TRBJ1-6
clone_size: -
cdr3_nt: TGTGCCAGCACCCAGGACAGGGCGAATAATTCACCCCTCCACTTT
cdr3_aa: CASTQDRANNSPLHF

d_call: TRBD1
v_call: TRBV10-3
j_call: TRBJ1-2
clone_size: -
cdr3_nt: TGTGCCATCAGCGCCGGGACAGGGGGCCCTGGCTACACCTTC
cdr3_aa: CAISAGTGGPGYTF

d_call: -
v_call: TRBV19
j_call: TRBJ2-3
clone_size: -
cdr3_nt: TGTGCCAGTAGTACGGTCAGCACAGATACGCAGTATTTT
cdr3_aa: CASSTVSTDTQYF

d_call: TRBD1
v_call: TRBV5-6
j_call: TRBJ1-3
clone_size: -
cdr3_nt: TGTGCCAGCAGCTTGTTGACAGGGGATGGAAACACCATATATTTT
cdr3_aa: CASSLLTGDGNTIYF

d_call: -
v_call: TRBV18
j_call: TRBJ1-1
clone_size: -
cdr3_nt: TGTGCCAGCTCACGATCGGACGGGGGGAACACTGAAGCTTTCTTT
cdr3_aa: CASSRSDGGNTEAFF

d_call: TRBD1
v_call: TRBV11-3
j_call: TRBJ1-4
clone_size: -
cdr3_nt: TGTGCCAGCAGCTCCGGACAGGGACGTGAAAAACTGTTTTTT
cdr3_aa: CASSSGQGREKLFF

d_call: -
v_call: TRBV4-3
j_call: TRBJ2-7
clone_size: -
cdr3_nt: TGCGCCAGCAGCCAAGACAGGGGACCCCCCTACGAGCAGTACTTC
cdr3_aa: CASSQDRGPPYEQYF

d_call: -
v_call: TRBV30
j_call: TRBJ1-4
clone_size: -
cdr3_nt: TGTGCCTGGAAAGCCAGCAGGGAGGGTGAAAAACTGTTTTTT
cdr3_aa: CAWKASREGEKLFF

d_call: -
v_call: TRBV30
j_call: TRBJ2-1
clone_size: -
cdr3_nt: TGTGCCTGGAGTTTGGGGGACCTAAGGGGGGAGCAGTTCTTC
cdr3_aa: CAWSLGDLRGEQFF

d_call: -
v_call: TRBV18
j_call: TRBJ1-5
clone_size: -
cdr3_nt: TGTGCCAGCTCAACTGGGAGCCAGGCCAATCAGCCCCAGCATTTT
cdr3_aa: CASSTGSQANQPQHF

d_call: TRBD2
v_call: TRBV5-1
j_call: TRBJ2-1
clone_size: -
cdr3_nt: TGCGCCAGCAGCTCGCTAGCGGGGGGGCCTGATGAGCAGTTCTTC
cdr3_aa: CASSSLAGGPDEQFF

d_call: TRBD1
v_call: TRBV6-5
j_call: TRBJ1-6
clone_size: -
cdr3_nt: TGTGCCAGCAAAGGGGCACAGGGGCGTAATTCACCCCTCCACTTT
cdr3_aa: CASKGAQGRNSPLHF

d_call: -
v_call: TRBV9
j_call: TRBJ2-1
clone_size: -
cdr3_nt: TGTGCCAGCAGCGTAGATGCGGGGTCCTACAATGAGCAGTTCTTC
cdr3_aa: CASSVDAGSYNEQFF

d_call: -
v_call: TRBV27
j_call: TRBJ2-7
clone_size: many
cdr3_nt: TGTGCCACCCGGTGGGGAAGCGGCTACGAGCAGTACTTC
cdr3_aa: CATRWGSGYEQYF